Given below is one T cell receptor (beta chain) in context. Its specificity is unknown. V was pared by 7 bases and J by 6 bases, with 5 bases of the junction left unmatched. Germline-derived CDR1 and CDR2 are MNHEY and SVGAGI. The CDR3 has 12 amino acids. This sample is part of a study of cytomegalovirus exposure and HLA in healthy donors. The study's findings and limits: A later examination showed that TCR association rates differed by HLA locus, with DRB1 most and HLA-C fewest. Rare TCR sequences predominated, though certain public TCRs were found in many donors.

13 Jbeta primers and 60 Vbeta primers were used for the PCR. Repertoires were generated with immunoSEQ multiplex PCR, while TCRdb's copy carries only in-frame clones and drops some. This sample has 55,000 to 70,000 clones, with about four fifths found just once. The receptor was derived from a woman in her 30s in good health and CMV-seronegative. What was sequenced was PBMCs. This chain joins TRBV6-5 and TRBJ1-2; 7 bases match TRBD1. The CDR3 protein is CASTRTGDGYTF. The CDR3 nucleotides are TGTGCCAGCACCCGAACAGGGGATGGCTACACCTTC.